These 5 T cell receptor beta chains came from one sample sequenced in a study of T cell responses to AZD1222 COVID-19 vaccine. Assay: immunoSEQ multiplex PCR; the TCRdb copy retains only in-frame clones and omits some. The data show more than 140,000 clones, around 90% seen once. The sample was peripheral blood, taken on day 0 of AZD1222 vaccination. These receptors all come from an adult in good health.

The V call is TRBV4-3, the J call TRBJ2-1; D call uncertain. With 8 bases removed from V and 8 bases from J, the gap between germline ends came to 19 bases. The V gene's germline CDR1 is LGHNA and CDR2 YSLEER. The CDR3 consists of 14 residues. Here the CDR3 DNA reads TGCGCCAGCGCGGCCGGTGCCCACGGATATGAGCAGTTCTTC. Protein: CASAAGAHGYEQFF.

V is TRBV5-4 and J is TRBJ2-1; weak D call: TRBD2 (5 bases). With 4 bases removed from V and 14 bases from J, the gap between germline ends came to 16 bases. Germline V lookup: CDR1 SGHNT, CDR2 YYREEE (reference sequence). The CDR3 consists of 12 residues. The chain's CDR3 is CASSLDSAKEFF. The CDR3, as DNA: TGTGCCAGCAGCCTGGATAGCGCGAAGGAGTTCTTC.

The rearrangement joins TRBV9 to TRBJ2-1, with D possibly TRBD2 on 6 matching bases. The germline V gene encodes CDR1 SGDLS and CDR2 YYNGEE. The CDR3 has 16 residues. The V end lost 0 bases, the J end lost 6 bases, and 16 bases lay between the germline ends. In DNA form, the CDR3 reads TGTGCCAGCAGCGTAGAGGGACTTATAGCGACCAATGAGCAGTTCTTC. Protein sequence: CASSVEGLIATNEQFF.

The chain uses TRBV7-2 and TRBJ1-1; D gene uncertain. Trimming shortened V by 4 bases and J by 6 bases, and 9 bases separated the two germline ends. Germline V gene sequence: CDR1 SGHTA, CDR2 FQGNSA. The CDR3 is 12 amino acids. The CDR3, as DNA: TGTGCCAGCAGCTCACCCGGCTCTGAAGCTTTCTTT. This translates into CASSSPGSEAFF.

This chain connects TRBV21-1 to TRBJ1-2; the table's D call of TRBD1 was not tested on the DNA. TRBV21-1 has pseudogene status. The CDR3 extends over 21 amino acids. The CDR3 coding sequence is TGTGCCAGCATTAAGGGACCCGGGGACAGGGATGAAGGGGGGCAGCTATATGGCTACACCTTC. It is translated as CASIKGPGDRDEGGQLYGYTF.